The present T cell receptor beta chain was sequenced within a study of T cell responses to AZD1222 COVID-19 vaccine. Germline V gives CDR1 SEHNR, CDR2 FQNEAQ (reference sequence). The V end lost 1 base, the J end lost 2 bases, and 9 bases lay between the germline ends. CDR3 length: 14 residues. The table came from immunoSEQ multiplex PCR; TCRdb's copy has only in-frame clones and leaves some out. The repertoire has 150,000 or so clones, around 90% of them found once; the top ten carry over 2.5%. The clonotype originates from an adult in good health. The sequencing here drew on peripheral blood, taken on day 0 of AZD1222 vaccination. The J gene is TRBJ2-7, the V gene TRBV7-9, with no clear D. For the CDR3, the DNA is TGTGCCAGCAGCTTAGAAGCGTTCCCCTACGAGCAGTACTTC. Protein sequence: CASSLEAFPYEQYF. The whole variable domain, filled in from reference TRBV7-9 and TRBJ2-7, reads DTGVSQNPRHKITKRGQNVTFRCDPISEHNRLYWYRQTLGQGPEFLTYFQNEAQLEKSRLLSDRFSAERPKGSFSTLEIQRTEQGDSAMYLCASSLEAFPYEQYFGPGTRLTVT.